This is a list of T cell receptor beta chains from one sample in a study of early stage breast cancer tumors. Sequenced by immunoSEQ multiplex PCR; TCRdb stores in-frame clones only, minus some. The table records just over 70,000 clones, more than 65% of them present only once. Sequenced: blood. The origin of the receptors is a person between 55 and 69 years old with breast cancer. The CDR3 runs from the conserved cysteine through the conserved F or W. The order of the fields is clone size, V gene, D gene, J gene, CDR3 DNA, CDR3 protein. A D gene is named only where the DNA matches it firmly. Size is omitted from some rows. Given values are once, few, many or a class for expanded clones.

clone_size: -; v_call: TRBV30; d_call: -; j_call: TRBJ1-3; cdr3_nt: TGTGCCTGGAGTCCCCGCGGGGAGCTCGGGAACACCATATATTTT; cdr3_aa: CAWSPRGELGNTIYF
clone_size: -; v_call: TRBV7-8; d_call: -; j_call: TRBJ1-5; cdr3_nt: TGTGCCAGCAGCGGTCTACAGGGTCATCAGCCCCAGCATTTT; cdr3_aa: CASSGLQGHQPQHF
clone_size: -; v_call: TRBV9; d_call: -; j_call: TRBJ2-2; cdr3_nt: TGTGCCAGCAGCGTAGCTGGGGGAGGAGTCACCGGGGAGCTGTTTTTT; cdr3_aa: CASSVAGGGVTGELFF
clone_size: -; v_call: TRBV6-1; d_call: -; j_call: TRBJ1-5; cdr3_nt: TGTGCCAGCAGTAACTACAGGGATAATCAGCCCCAGCATTTT; cdr3_aa: CASSNYRDNQPQHF
clone_size: -; v_call: TRBV7-3; d_call: -; j_call: TRBJ2-1; cdr3_nt: TGTGCCAGCAGCGCCCTCGGTGGGGTCTCCTACAATGAGCAGTTCTTC; cdr3_aa: CASSALGGVSYNEQFF
clone_size: -; v_call: TRBV6-5; d_call: -; j_call: TRBJ1-2; cdr3_nt: TGTGCCAGCAGGCAGGGATTGTCTGGCTATGGCTACACCTTC; cdr3_aa: CASRQGLSGYGYTF
clone_size: -; v_call: TRBV2; d_call: -; j_call: TRBJ2-5; cdr3_nt: TGTGCCAGCAGCTTCAGCGGGCTTCCTACGAACTTC; cdr3_aa: CASSFSGLPTNF
clone_size: -; v_call: TRBV28; d_call: TRBD1; j_call: TRBJ1-2; cdr3_nt: TGTGCCAGCAGTTTTCAGGGGGGCTATGGCTATGGCTACACCTTC; cdr3_aa: CASSFQGGYGYGYTF
clone_size: -; v_call: TRBV7-3; d_call: -; j_call: TRBJ2-2; cdr3_nt: TGTGCCGGCAGCTTAAGTAGAGTGTCCGGGGAGCTGTTTTTT; cdr3_aa: CAGSLSRVSGELFF
clone_size: -; v_call: TRBV10-3; d_call: -; j_call: TRBJ1-6; cdr3_nt: TGTGCCATCAAACGGGGGCGTGAATCACCCCTCCACTTT; cdr3_aa: CAIKRGRESPLHF
clone_size: -; v_call: TRBV5-1; d_call: TRBD2; j_call: TRBJ2-3; cdr3_nt: TGCGCCAGCAGCCCGGGGGGGGTCGAGACAGATACGCAGTATTTT; cdr3_aa: CASSPGGVETDTQYF
clone_size: -; v_call: TRBV29-1; d_call: -; j_call: TRBJ2-3; cdr3_nt: TGCAGCGTGACAAATGCAGATACGCAGTATTTT; cdr3_aa: CSVTNADTQYF
clone_size: -; v_call: TRBV28; d_call: TRBD1; j_call: TRBJ1-5; cdr3_nt: TGTGCCAGCGGTGGGACAGGGGTTAATCAGCCCCAGCATTTT; cdr3_aa: CASGGTGVNQPQHF
clone_size: -; v_call: TRBV19; d_call: -; j_call: TRBJ2-1; cdr3_nt: TGTGCCAGTAGTATATTAAGCGGTTTGAGCTCCTACAATGAGCAGTTCTTC; cdr3_aa: CASSILSGLSSYNEQFF
clone_size: -; v_call: TRBV2; d_call: -; j_call: TRBJ1-6; cdr3_nt: TGTGCCAGGTCAGATCCGGGAAATTCACCCCTCCACTTT; cdr3_aa: CARSDPGNSPLHF
clone_size: -; v_call: TRBV23-1; d_call: -; j_call: TRBJ2-7; cdr3_nt: TGCGCCAGCAGTCAATCAGATTCGGGCGCGCAGGGCCTTACGTCGTACTTC; cdr3_aa: CASSQSDSGAQGLTSYF
clone_size: -; v_call: TRBV7-6; d_call: -; j_call: TRBJ1-3; cdr3_nt: TGTGCCAGCAGCTTGCGGGACGGAAACACCATATATTTT; cdr3_aa: CASSLRDGNTIYF
clone_size: -; v_call: TRBV4-3; d_call: -; j_call: TRBJ2-7; cdr3_nt: TGCGCCAGCAGCCAAGTCTTATCGGGTTACGAGCAGTACTTC; cdr3_aa: CASSQVLSGYEQYF
clone_size: -; v_call: TRBV11-3; d_call: TRBD2; j_call: TRBJ2-1; cdr3_nt: TGTGCCAGCAGCCTGGGACTAGCGGAAGACAATGAGCAGTTCTTC; cdr3_aa: CASSLGLAEDNEQFF
clone_size: -; v_call: TRBV5-4; d_call: TRBD2; j_call: TRBJ2-1; cdr3_nt: TGTGCCAGCAGCTTGCCCGGGGGGGCGGGAGTGTTCAATGAGCAGTTCTTC; cdr3_aa: CASSLPGGAGVFNEQFF
clone_size: -; v_call: TRBV30; d_call: -; j_call: TRBJ2-6; cdr3_nt: TGTGCCTGGAGCCAAGGGCACTCTGGGGCCAACGTCCTGACTTTC; cdr3_aa: CAWSQGHSGANVLTF
clone_size: few; v_call: TRBV5-6; d_call: -; j_call: TRBJ2-5; cdr3_nt: TGTGCCAGCAGCTTCGCTCCTAAAGAGACCCAGTACTTC; cdr3_aa: CASSFAPKETQYF
clone_size: once; v_call: TRBV6-6; d_call: -; j_call: TRBJ2-7; cdr3_nt: TGTGCCAGCAGGAGGGACAATTACGAGCAGTACTTC; cdr3_aa: CASRRDNYEQYF
clone_size: -; v_call: TRBV28; d_call: -; j_call: TRBJ1-3; cdr3_nt: TGTGCCAGCAGTTTAATCTCTGGAAACACCATATATTTT; cdr3_aa: CASSLISGNTIYF
clone_size: -; v_call: TRBV30; d_call: TRBD1; j_call: TRBJ1-4; cdr3_nt: TGTGCCTGGAGCAGGGGGGCAGGGGAGGAAAAACTGTTTTTT; cdr3_aa: CAWSRGAGEEKLFF
clone_size: -; v_call: TRBV10-2; d_call: TRBD1; j_call: TRBJ2-7; cdr3_nt: TGCGCCAGCAGGGGGGGGACAGGGGGCGACGAGCAGTACTTC; cdr3_aa: CASRGGTGGDEQYF
clone_size: few; v_call: TRBV2; d_call: -; j_call: TRBJ2-3; cdr3_nt: TGTGCCGGAACTAGCACAGATACGCAGTATTTT; cdr3_aa: CAGTSTDTQYF
clone_size: -; v_call: TRBV4-3; d_call: -; j_call: TRBJ2-3; cdr3_nt: TGCGCCAGCAGCCTACTCCCCGGGAGCACAGATACGCAGTATTTT; cdr3_aa: CASSLLPGSTDTQYF
clone_size: once; v_call: TRBV7-2; d_call: -; j_call: TRBJ2-6; cdr3_nt: TGTGCCAGCAGCTTATCGGGCTCTGGGGCCAACGTCCTGACTTTC; cdr3_aa: CASSLSGSGANVLTF
clone_size: -; v_call: TRBV2; d_call: TRBD2; j_call: TRBJ2-7; cdr3_nt: TGTGCCAGCAGCCCGGGACTACTCGGCAACGAGCAGTACTTC; cdr3_aa: CASSPGLLGNEQYF
clone_size: once; v_call: TRBV13; d_call: TRBD1; j_call: TRBJ1-1; cdr3_nt: TGTGCCAGCAGCGCCCGGACAGGGCGGGGATCAAACACTGAAGCTTTCTTT; cdr3_aa: CASSARTGRGSNTEAFF
clone_size: few; v_call: TRBV6-5; d_call: TRBD1; j_call: TRBJ2-1; cdr3_nt: TGTGCCAGCAGCCAGGGGGAAGTCAATGAGCAGTTCTTC; cdr3_aa: CASSQGEVNEQFF
clone_size: -; v_call: TRBV7-8; d_call: TRBD2; j_call: TRBJ2-7; cdr3_nt: TGTGCCAGCAGCTCGGGGACTAGCGGGAGCTACGAGCAGTACTTC; cdr3_aa: CASSSGTSGSYEQYF
clone_size: -; v_call: TRBV15; d_call: TRBD1; j_call: TRBJ2-3; cdr3_nt: TGTGCCACCAGCCAGGGGGGCACAGATACGCAGTATTTT; cdr3_aa: CATSQGGTDTQYF
clone_size: -; v_call: TRBV19; d_call: TRBD2; j_call: TRBJ2-1; cdr3_nt: TGTGCCAGTAGTGGGGGGATGAGGACTAGCGGACCATTTTCCTACAATGAGCAGTTCTTC; cdr3_aa: CASSGGMRTSGPFSYNEQFF
clone_size: few; v_call: TRBV2; d_call: -; j_call: TRBJ2-4; cdr3_nt: TGTGCCAGCAGTGAAACCAGGGGGGTGACCCACATTCAGTACTTC; cdr3_aa: CASSETRGVTHIQYF
clone_size: few; v_call: TRBV5-5; d_call: TRBD2; j_call: TRBJ2-4; cdr3_nt: TGTGCCAGCAGCGTGCGGGAGGGCAAAAACATTCAGTACTTC; cdr3_aa: CASSVREGKNIQYF
clone_size: few; v_call: TRBV5-1; d_call: TRBD1; j_call: TRBJ1-4; cdr3_nt: TGCGCCAGCAGCTTCTCCGGGACAGCAAAAGAAAAACTGTTTTTT; cdr3_aa: CASSFSGTAKEKLFF
clone_size: -; v_call: TRBV21-1; d_call: -; j_call: TRBJ2-7; cdr3_nt: TGTGCCTTTCCGACCGGGTGCTTC; cdr3_aa: CAFPTGCF
clone_size: -; v_call: TRBV14; d_call: TRBD2; j_call: TRBJ2-1; cdr3_nt: TGTGCCAGCAGCCACGGACTAGCGGGAGGGCCTTTCCCCTACAATGAGCAGTTCTTC; cdr3_aa: CASSHGLAGGPFPYNEQFF
clone_size: -; v_call: TRBV9; d_call: TRBD1; j_call: TRBJ2-3; cdr3_nt: TGTGCCAGCAGCGTTGGCCCGGGACAGTCCTCTACCCTCACAGATACGCAGTATTTT; cdr3_aa: CASSVGPGQSSTLTDTQYF
clone_size: -; v_call: TRBV7-3; d_call: TRBD2; j_call: TRBJ2-1; cdr3_nt: TGTGCCAGCAGCTTAAGAGCGGGAGGGCCCAGCTCCTACAATGAGCAGTTCTTC; cdr3_aa: CASSLRAGGPSSYNEQFF
clone_size: -; v_call: TRBV5-1; d_call: -; j_call: TRBJ1-4; cdr3_nt: TGCGCCAGCAGCTTGGACAGCCTTGCAACTAATGAAAAACTGTTTTTT; cdr3_aa: CASSLDSLATNEKLFF
clone_size: once; v_call: TRBV5-1; d_call: -; j_call: TRBJ2-7; cdr3_nt: TGCGCCAGTTCAAGGGGAAGTTTCTACGAGCAGTACTTC; cdr3_aa: CASSRGSFYEQYF
clone_size: -; v_call: TRBV19; d_call: -; j_call: TRBJ1-4; cdr3_nt: TGTGCCAGTAGTACCCAGGCCCTGGGGGGTGAAAAACTGTTTTTT; cdr3_aa: CASSTQALGGEKLFF
clone_size: few; v_call: TRBV28; d_call: -; j_call: TRBJ1-1; cdr3_nt: TGTGCCAGCAGTTTATCGGGAGGGCGGGGCTGGAGGACCACTGAAGCTTTCTTT; cdr3_aa: CASSLSGGRGWRTTEAFF
clone_size: -; v_call: TRBV6-1; d_call: TRBD1; j_call: TRBJ1-5; cdr3_nt: TGTGCCACAGGGACAGACTCTAGCAATCAGCCCCAGCATTTT; cdr3_aa: CATGTDSSNQPQHF
clone_size: -; v_call: TRBV4-2; d_call: TRBD1; j_call: TRBJ1-2; cdr3_nt: TGTGCCAGCAGCCAAGATGGGGCAGGGCAGGGGGCTCGCTATGGCTACACCTTC; cdr3_aa: CASSQDGAGQGARYGYTF
clone_size: few; v_call: TRBV28; d_call: -; j_call: TRBJ2-1; cdr3_nt: TGTGCCAGCAGTTTAAGGGCCCGGTCGGATGAGCAGTTCTTC; cdr3_aa: CASSLRARSDEQFF
clone_size: -; v_call: TRBV10-2; d_call: TRBD1; j_call: TRBJ2-1; cdr3_nt: TGCGCCATCACTGACAGGGGCTCTTACAATGAGCAGTTCTTC; cdr3_aa: CAITDRGSYNEQFF
clone_size: -; v_call: TRBV4-3; d_call: TRBD1; j_call: TRBJ1-5; cdr3_nt: TGCGCCAGCAGCCCCGAGACCGGGACAGGGGGCAATCAGCCCCAGCATTTT; cdr3_aa: CASSPETGTGGNQPQHF
clone_size: -; v_call: TRBV10-3; d_call: -; j_call: TRBJ1-1; cdr3_nt: TGTGCCATCATGGGAGGACTTCTGAACACTGAAGCTTTCTTT; cdr3_aa: CAIMGGLLNTEAFF
clone_size: -; v_call: TRBV29-1; d_call: -; j_call: TRBJ1-5; cdr3_nt: TGCAGCGTTGGCGGCGGGGATCAGCCCCAGCATTTT; cdr3_aa: CSVGGGDQPQHF
clone_size: -; v_call: TRBV6-6; d_call: TRBD1; j_call: TRBJ1-3; cdr3_nt: TGTGCCAGCAGTTCCGGACAGGCTGGAAACACCATATATTTT; cdr3_aa: CASSSGQAGNTIYF
clone_size: -; v_call: TRBV11-2; d_call: -; j_call: TRBJ2-5; cdr3_nt: TGTGCCAGCAGCCAGCGCCCAGGGGGGCCAGAGACCCAGTACTTC; cdr3_aa: CASSQRPGGPETQYF